Listed below are T cell receptor beta chains from one sample, sequenced in a study of cytomegalovirus exposure and HLA in healthy donors. Clones were read by immunoSEQ multiplex PCR, and TCRdb kept only the in-frame ones, dropping some. The sample includes roughly 160,000 clones, 75% to 85% of them seen just once. The source material was PBMCs. The receptors originated from a man aged 25 to 40 in good health and CMV-seronegative. Both conserved end residues are part of each CDR3. The size of a clone is reported for some rows only, either as once, few or many, or as a class for expanded clones.

clone_size	v_call	j_call	cdr3_aa
.	TRBV2	TRBJ1-3	CASSEALPRYSGNTIYF
.	TRBV2	TRBJ1-2	CASSENKGAGLGYTF
.	TRBV5-1	TRBJ1-1	CASSSPVGAEAFF
.	TRBV19	TRBJ2-3	CASQREMGDTQYF
.	TRBV30	TRBJ2-5	CAWRPNRVEETQYF
.	TRBV5-4	TRBJ1-1	CASSLGQKAFF
.	TRBV5-1	TRBJ2-4	CASSSLPGQLAKNIQYF
.	TRBV7-2	TRBJ2-3	CASSPRVAGGTDTQYF
.	TRBV5-1	TRBJ2-3	CASTPGVADTQYF
.	TRBV11-2	TRBJ1-5	CASGGAGQPQHF
few	TRBV28	TRBJ2-7	CASWAGSTYEQYF
few	TRBV5-4	TRBJ2-7	CASSLGGTGPYEQYF
.	TRBV11-3	TRBJ1-6	CASSLWSNSPLHF
.	TRBV28	TRBJ1-2	CASSLDRGRFIYGYTF
.	TRBV25-1	TRBJ1-3	CASSRRDRENTIYF
.	TRBV28	TRBJ1-3	CASRAGRRISGNTIYF
.	TRBV19	TRBJ1-1	CASRPGTENTEAFF
once	TRBV7-9	TRBJ1-5	CASSLTGGNQPQHF
.	TRBV2	TRBJ2-3	CASRRRIPLGSTDTQYF
once	TRBV11-2	TRBJ1-5	CASSLGQGRQPQHF
.	TRBV30	TRBJ2-2	CAWTSGSTGELFF
.	TRBV27	TRBJ1-2	CASRGQNYGYTF
.	TRBV11-2	TRBJ1-1	CASSHYATGWNTEAFF
.	TRBV29-1	TRBJ2-7	CSVEPGKVGEQYF
.	TRBV6-6	TRBJ2-7	CAAASVSYEQYF
.	TRBV27	TRBJ2-5	CASTGTSGRRRWETQYF
.	TRBV19	TRBJ2-5	CASSIDATGTNEFQETQYF
.	TRBV29-1	TRBJ1-2	CSVEEDTYGYTF
once	TRBV5-1	TRBJ2-1	CASSLGLAGPYNEQFF
.	TRBV25-1	TRBJ2-1	CASSETPPAGDEQFF
.	TRBV18	TRBJ1-2	CASSRGLDYGYTF
.	TRBV6-1	TRBJ1-3	CASRRQESSGNTIYF
.	TRBV9	TRBJ2-3	CASSSSWGQGTDTQYF
once	TRBV23-1	TRBJ2-4	CASSPMTDNLKNIQYF
few	TRBV21-1	TRBJ1-2	CASSKAVRTKSYGYTF
.	TRBV19	TRBJ1-1	CASTPSRGPTEAFF
.	TRBV5-6	TRBJ2-5	CASSRTSGQETQYF
.	TRBV15	TRBJ2-4	CATSRDPHLFRERNIQYF
.	TRBV10-3	TRBJ1-2	CAIRSETNNYGYTF
.	TRBV4-3	TRBJ1-6	CASSQTGLNSPLHF
.	TRBV5-4	TRBJ2-1	CASSLDTLGGNEQFF
.	TRBV18	TRBJ1-5	CASSIGRSLLMNQPQHF
.	TRBV7-9	TRBJ1-1	CASSQDRTTNTEAFF